Listed here are 7 T cell receptor beta chains from one sample, sequenced in a study of OX40 agonist ivuxolimab in advanced cancers. Libraries were prepared by immunoSEQ multiplex PCR; TCRdb keeps only in-frame clonotypes and omits some of them. The sample shows more than 25,000 clones, around four fifths of them seen only once. This material consisted of CD4+ or CD8+ T cells sorted from blood, taken in a trial of the OX40 agonist ivuxolimab. Every receptor here comes from an adult with an advanced solid tumor such as melanoma, head and neck, liver or kidney cancer.

The genes are TRBV5-5 and TRBJ2-2, with a possible D match to TRBD1 (6 bases). The CDR3 has 15 amino acids. Germline V gives CDR1 SGHKS, CDR2 YYEKEE (reference sequence). V was pared by 1 base and J by 2 bases, with 9 bases between. This CDR3 is CASSLWTANTGELFF. The CDR3 DNA reads TGTGCCAGCAGCTTGTGGACAGCAAACACCGGGGAGCTGTTTTTT.

This chain joins TRBV19 and TRBJ2-7; D is perhaps TRBD1 (6 bases). This CDR3 has 15 residues. Germline CDR1 and CDR2: LNHDA and SQIVND (reference sequence). V was trimmed by 2 bases and J by 2 bases, leaving 13 bases between them. The CDR3 region is CASSIIGDTAYEQYF. The CDR3 DNA reads TGTGCCAGTAGTATAATCGGGGACACGGCCTACGAGCAGTACTTC.

V gene TRBV9 combines with J gene TRBJ2-4; TRBD2 agrees at 11 bases. The length of the CDR3 is 16 residues. Germline loops: CDR1 SGDLS, CDR2 YYNGEE. Trimming took 3 bases from V and 5 from J; bases not matched to a gene: 7. The chain's CDR3 is CASSAPSGGNQNIQYF. The CDR3 DNA follows: TGTGCCAGCAGCGCCCCTAGCGGGGGGAATCAAAACATTCAGTACTTC.

This clone has more than one count but fewer than ten. The rearrangement joins TRBV4-3 to TRBJ1-2, with D possibly TRBD1 on 5 matching bases. CDR1 is LGHNA and CDR2 is YSLEER in the germline V gene. Trimming pared 0 bases from V and 4 bases from J, leaving 12 bases between. The CDR3 runs 15 residues. The CDR3 coding sequence is TGCGCCAGCAGCCAAGACGGAGGGACCCTCTATGGCTACACCTTC. Its translation is CASSQDGGTLYGYTF.

The rearrangement joins TRBV6-5 to TRBJ1-3; D is undetermined. This CDR3 spans 15 amino acids. Germline CDR1 is MNHEY and CDR2 is SVGAGI. Trimming shortened V by 3 bases and J by 2 bases, and 11 bases separated the two germline ends. CDR3 protein: CASSYPGFAGNTIYF. The CDR3 DNA reads TGTGCCAGCAGTTATCCGGGGTTTGCTGGAAACACCATATATTTT.

The genes are TRBV7-3 and TRBJ2-5; D is uncertain. The CDR3 extends over 15 amino acids. Germline V gene lookup returns CDR1 SGHTA and CDR2 FQGTGA. Trimming left V 0 bases short and J 4 bases short, with 12 bases between. DNA for the CDR3: TGTGCCAGCAGCTTAACGATGGGAATCGGAGAGACCCAGTACTTC. It translates to CASSLTMGIGETQYF.

This chain uses TRBV27 with TRBJ1-2; unclear D gene. CDR3 length: 16 amino acids. Trimming took 1 base from V and 2 from J, leaving 14 bases between them. Germline lookup yields CDR1 MNHEY and CDR2 SMNVEV (reference sequence). The DNA for the CDR3 is TGTGCCAGCAGTTTATGGGCAGGCCGCTCCAACTATGGCTACACCTTC. Protein product: CASSLWAGRSNYGYTF.